The 16 T cell receptor beta chains below come from one sample, sequenced in a study of OX40 agonist ivuxolimab in advanced cancers. Measured with immunoSEQ multiplex PCR; TCRdb has only the in-frame clones, and not every one. This table holds fewer than 85,000 clones, 85% to 95% found once. The sequencing used CD4+ or CD8+ T cells sorted from blood, collected in a trial of the OX40 agonist ivuxolimab. The receptor source for this set is an adult with an advanced solid tumor such as melanoma, head and neck, liver or kidney cancer.

The gene calls are TRBV7-2 and TRBJ2-1; 13 bases map to TRBD2. Germline V gives CDR1 SGHTA, CDR2 FQGNSA. This CDR3 comprises 15 residues. V trimming: 5 bases; J trimming: 7 bases; junction bases outside the gene matches: 5. CDR3 sequence (DNA): TGTGCCAGCAGCCCCCAACTAGCGGGGGGGAATGAGCAGTTCTTC. This sequence encodes CASSPQLAGGNEQFF.

This clone has a handful of counts. The chain has TRBV11-3 and TRBJ2-7; 10 bases match TRBD2. The V segment lost 0 bases and the J segment 0 bases; nucleotides outside the gene matches: 11. Germline lookup yields CDR1 SGHNT and CDR2 YENEEA. The CDR3 has 19 residues. For the CDR3, the DNA is TGTGCCAGCAGCTTAGAAAGGACTAGCGGATCTCTTCCCTCCTACGAGCAGTACTTC. This encodes CASSLERTSGSLPSYEQYF.

This clone was observed once. The chain couples TRBV5-6 to TRBJ2-6; D unclear. CDR1 and CDR2 (germline): SGHDT, YYEEEE. Trimming took off 3 bases at V and 2 bases at J, with 6 bases between the two ends. The CDR3 is 14 residues long. The CDR3 bases are TGTGCCAGCAGCTCTCTGCCTGGGGCCAACGTCCTGACTTTC. This codes for CASSSLPGANVLTF.

This chain uses TRBV30 with TRBJ1-1; TRBD1 aligns across 7 bases. The CDR3 contains 12 residues. The V segment lost 7 bases and the J segment 5 bases; nucleotides outside the gene matches: 7. The germline gives CDR1 GTSNPN, CDR2 SVGIG (reference sequence). CDR3 residues: CAYDRARTEAFF. The CDR3 DNA follows: TGTGCCTACGACAGGGCCAGAACTGAAGCTTTCTTT.

The chain's CDR3 is CASSSREINQPQHF. DNA for the CDR3: TGTGCCAGCAGTTCCAGAGAGATCAATCAGCCCCAGCATTTT. This sequence joins TRBV6-6 and TRBJ1-5; no firm D call. V lost 4 bases, J lost 3 bases, and 10 bases lay in between. Germline CDR1 MNHNY, CDR2 SVGAGI (reference sequence). The CDR3 contains 14 residues.

This chain joins TRBV19 and TRBJ2-6; weak D call: TRBD2 (5 bases). The germline V gene has CDR1 LNHDA and CDR2 SQIVND (reference sequence). The CDR3 is made up of 14 amino acids. V was shortened by 7 bases and J by 2 bases, with 9 bases between the two germline ends. The CDR3 is CASTRDAGANVLTF. The CDR3 coding sequence is TGTGCCAGTACTCGGGATGCTGGGGCCAACGTCCTGACTTTC.

The chain has TRBV28 and TRBJ1-2, with D unclear. The CDR3 spans 13 residues. Germline V gives CDR1 MDHEN, CDR2 SYDVKM. Trimming pared 8 bases from V and 4 bases from J, leaving 14 bases between. The CDR3 spells CASFTDTTYGYTF. The CDR3 DNA reads as TGTGCCAGCTTCACCGACACCACCTATGGCTACACCTTC.

This rearrangement joins TRBV4-2 to TRBJ2-3; D is unresolved. Germline V CDR1 and CDR2: LGHNA, YNFKEQ. The CDR3 is 15 residues long. The V and J ends lost 1 base and 3 bases respectively, with 11 bases between them. DNA for the CDR3: TGTGCCAGCAGCCAAGTTTCTCCTGAAACAGATACGCAGTATTTT. Its protein is CASSQVSPETDTQYF.

The J gene is TRBJ2-1, the V gene TRBV7-9, with a weak D call TRBD2 (5 bases). The V and J ends lost 5 bases and 4 bases respectively, with 9 bases between them. Germline V CDR1 and CDR2: SEHNR, FQNEAQ (reference sequence). The CDR3 has 13 residues. The CDR3 DNA follows: TGTGCCAGCAGCGCGGACTCGTACAATGAGCAGTTCTTC. Its translation: CASSADSYNEQFF. Full variable domain (missing parts from reference TRBV7-9 and TRBJ2-1): DTGVSQNPRHKITKRGQNVTFRCDPISEHNRLYWYRQTLGQGPEFLTYFQNEAQLEKSRLLSDRFSAERPKGSFSTLEIQRTEQGDSAMYLCASSADSYNEQFFGPGTRLTVL.

The chain couples TRBV7-2 to TRBJ2-7; D gene ambiguous. CDR3 length: 12 amino acids. V was cut by 0 bases and J by 9 bases, with 9 bases left in between. From germline, CDR1 is SGHTA and CDR2 FQGNSA. DNA of the CDR3: TGTGCCAGCAGCTTAGCAGAGGCCCGGCAGTACTTC. Its protein product is CASSLAEARQYF.

This clone was recorded once. Here the CDR3 DNA reads TGTGCCACCCAAGAAAGGGGGAGGGCCTATCGCAATGAGCAGTTCTTC. This encodes CATQERGRAYRNEQFF. This rearrangement joins TRBV2 to TRBJ2-1; possible D gene TRBD2, 7 bases. The CDR3 has 16 amino acids. The V gene's germline CDR1 is SNHLY and CDR2 FYNNEI. With 10 bases removed from V and 6 bases from J, the gap between germline ends came to 25 bases.

This chain's CDR3 is CASSLELGPYYEQYF. CDR3 coding DNA: TGCGCCAGCAGCTTGGAACTGGGGCCCTACTACGAGCAGTACTTC. V and J are TRBV5-1 and TRBJ2-7; D might be TRBD1 (5 bases). The CDR3 consists of 15 residues. Germline V CDR1 and CDR2: SGHRS, YFSETQ. Trimming took 0 bases from V and 3 from J, leaving 13 bases between them.

The J gene is TRBJ2-1, the V gene TRBV11-3, with 7 bases lining up with TRBD2. CDR1 is SGHNT, CDR2 YENEEA, per germline. The CDR3 is made up of 14 amino acids. Trimming at V came to 1 base and at J to 9 bases, leaving 6 bases not matched to a gene. CDR3 sequence: CASSLGGRESEQFF. CDR3 DNA: TGTGCCAGCAGCTTAGGAGGGAGGGAGAGTGAGCAGTTCTTC.

Concerning this clone itself: The sample carries other DNA sequences with the same CDR3. V is TRBV28 and J is TRBJ2-7, with D tentatively TRBD1 (6 bases). V gave up 7 bases and J gave up 4 bases, with 11 bases separating them. Germline values: CDR1 MDHEN, CDR2 SYDVKM. The CDR3 has 12 residues. CDR3 loop: CASTTQGYEQYF. CDR3 DNA: TGTGCCAGCACCACACAGGGTTACGAGCAGTACTTC.

The chain recombines TRBV9 with TRBJ2-2; D gene unclear. Per germline, CDR1 SGDLS and CDR2 YYNGEE. V gave up 0 bases and J gave up 3 bases, with 6 bases separating them. This CDR3 is 14 amino acids long. Here the CDR3 reads CASSVDPYTGELFF. The CDR3 DNA sequence: TGTGCCAGCAGCGTAGATCCTTACACCGGGGAGCTGTTTTTT. The full variable domain, its missing parts supplied by reference TRBV9 and TRBJ2-2, is DSGVTQTPKHLITATGQRVTLRCSPRSGDLSVYWYQQSLDQGLQFLIQYYNGEERAKGNILERFSAQQFPDLHSELNLSSLELGDSALYFCASSVDPYTGELFFGEGSRLTVL.

The chain is built from TRBV7-3 and TRBJ2-7, with 11 positions matching TRBD1. The germline CDR1 and CDR2 sequences are SGHTA and FQGTGA. The V gene end was trimmed by 5 bases and the J gene end by 4 bases; junction bases not matched to a gene: 4. This CDR3 has 14 amino acids. CDR3: CASSPGQGGYEQYF. Written as DNA, the CDR3 is TGTGCCAGCAGCCCGGGACAGGGGGGGTACGAGCAGTACTTC.